This is a list of T cell receptor beta chains from one sample in a study of memory CD4+ T cells and cytomegalovirus serostatus. Generated by immunoSEQ multiplex PCR, the TCRdb table keeps only in-frame clones and is missing some. The sample records approximately 26,000 clones, 75% to 85% being singletons. Source material: memory CD4+ T cells from blood. The origin of the receptors is an adult in good health and CMV-seronegative. CDR3s include the opening cysteine and the closing phenylalanine or tryptophan. Fields, in order: V gene, D gene, clone size, J gene, CDR3 protein, CDR3 DNA. D genes are given only for firm matches. Expanded clones are given a class, and other clones once, few, many or no size at all.

v_gene: TRBV19; d_gene: TRBD1; abundance: -; j_gene: TRBJ1-6; CDR3aa: CASSIFSGTGEPLHF; CDR3nt: TGTGCCAGTAGTATATTCTCCGGGACAGGGGAACCCCTCCACTTT
v_gene: TRBV5-6; d_gene: -; abundance: once; j_gene: TRBJ2-2; CDR3aa: CASSWKPGPTGELFF; CDR3nt: TGTGCCAGCAGCTGGAAACCGGGACCCACCGGGGAGCTGTTTTTT
v_gene: TRBV2; d_gene: TRBD1; abundance: -; j_gene: TRBJ1-4; CDR3aa: CASSEESFFGTGVSEKLFF; CDR3nt: TGTGCCAGCAGTGAGGAGTCTTTCTTTGGGACAGGGGTTTCAGAAAAACTGTTTTTT
v_gene: TRBV29-1; d_gene: TRBD1; abundance: -; j_gene: TRBJ1-1; CDR3aa: CSVEGIPTGGTEAFF; CDR3nt: TGCAGCGTTGAAGGGATACCTACAGGGGGCACTGAAGCTTTCTTT
v_gene: TRBV4-2; d_gene: -; abundance: few; j_gene: TRBJ1-5; CDR3aa: CASSQEGQGGNQPQHF; CDR3nt: TGTGCCAGCAGCCAAGAAGGGCAGGGAGGGAATCAGCCCCAGCATTTT
v_gene: TRBV6-5; d_gene: -; abundance: -; j_gene: TRBJ1-5; CDR3aa: CASRGTANQPQHF; CDR3nt: TGTGCCAGCAGGGGGACGGCGAATCAGCCCCAGCATTTT
v_gene: TRBV6-5; d_gene: -; abundance: few; j_gene: TRBJ1-1; CDR3aa: CASRPPGNTEAFF; CDR3nt: TGTGCCAGCAGGCCCCCAGGGAACACTGAAGCTTTCTTT
v_gene: TRBV29-1; d_gene: -; abundance: -; j_gene: TRBJ1-2; CDR3aa: CSVGLSDGYTF; CDR3nt: TGCAGCGTTGGACTTTCAGATGGCTACACCTTC
v_gene: TRBV30; d_gene: TRBD1; abundance: -; j_gene: TRBJ1-6; CDR3aa: CAWSHGTDNSPLHF; CDR3nt: TGTGCCTGGAGTCACGGGACAGATAATTCACCCCTCCACTTT
v_gene: TRBV7-3; d_gene: -; abundance: -; j_gene: TRBJ2-3; CDR3aa: CASSLATSTDTQYF; CDR3nt: TGTGCCAGCAGCTTAGCGACTAGCACAGATACGCAGTATTTT
v_gene: TRBV7-2; d_gene: TRBD1; abundance: -; j_gene: TRBJ2-2; CDR3aa: CASRRGTGANTGELFF; CDR3nt: TGTGCCAGCAGACGCGGGACAGGAGCGAACACCGGGGAGCTGTTTTTT
v_gene: TRBV7-2; d_gene: -; abundance: -; j_gene: TRBJ2-7; CDR3aa: CASSPRGTAGALRDEQYF; CDR3nt: TGTGCCAGCAGCCCAAGGGGGACAGCGGGTGCTCTTCGGGACGAGCAGTACTTC
v_gene: TRBV5-1; d_gene: TRBD1; abundance: few; j_gene: TRBJ2-2; CDR3aa: CASSIGQVTGELFF; CDR3nt: TGCGCCAGCAGCATAGGACAGGTCACCGGGGAGCTGTTTTTT
v_gene: TRBV11-3; d_gene: TRBD1; abundance: -; j_gene: TRBJ2-2; CDR3aa: CASSLGTGVWTGELFF; CDR3nt: TGTGCCAGCAGCTTGGGGACAGGGGTATGGACCGGGGAGCTGTTTTTT
v_gene: TRBV7-3; d_gene: TRBD1; abundance: -; j_gene: TRBJ2-3; CDR3aa: CASSPGTATDTQYF; CDR3nt: TGTGCCAGCAGCCCCGGGACAGCCACAGATACGCAGTATTTT
v_gene: TRBV14; d_gene: TRBD2; abundance: -; j_gene: TRBJ2-4; CDR3aa: CASSQEASGGDARGIQYF; CDR3nt: TGTGCCAGCAGCCAAGAAGCGAGCGGGGGGGACGCTCGAGGGATTCAGTACTTC
v_gene: TRBV7-9; d_gene: -; abundance: -; j_gene: TRBJ1-2; CDR3aa: CASSLTRVEGYTF; CDR3nt: TGTGCCAGCAGCTTAACCAGGGTGGAGGGCTACACCTTC
v_gene: TRBV25-1; d_gene: -; abundance: -; j_gene: TRBJ1-1; CDR3aa: CASRPDRNTEAFF; CDR3nt: TGTGCCAGCAGACCCGACAGGAACACTGAAGCTTTCTTT
v_gene: TRBV5-6; d_gene: TRBD1; abundance: -; j_gene: TRBJ1-2; CDR3aa: CASSQLGGDRINYGYTF; CDR3nt: TGTGCCAGCAGCCAGCTTGGTGGGGACAGGATTAACTATGGCTACACCTTC
v_gene: TRBV5-1; d_gene: TRBD2; abundance: -; j_gene: TRBJ2-3; CDR3aa: CASSGLAGGPTDTQYF; CDR3nt: TGCGCCAGCAGCGGGCTAGCGGGGGGGCCCACAGATACGCAGTATTTT
v_gene: TRBV18; d_gene: TRBD1; abundance: -; j_gene: TRBJ1-2; CDR3aa: CASSPSTGTGGLYGYTF; CDR3nt: TGTGCCAGCTCACCGAGCACCGGGACAGGGGGCCTCTATGGCTACACCTTC
v_gene: TRBV19; d_gene: -; abundance: -; j_gene: TRBJ1-2; CDR3aa: CASRSSGSGRGYTF; CDR3nt: TGTGCCAGCCGTTCCTCAGGGTCTGGTAGAGGCTACACCTTC
v_gene: TRBV27; d_gene: TRBD1; abundance: few; j_gene: TRBJ1-6; CDR3aa: CASSLGQKNSPLHF; CDR3nt: TGTGCCAGCAGCCTGGGACAGAAAAATTCACCCCTCCACTTT
v_gene: TRBV4-1; d_gene: -; abundance: -; j_gene: TRBJ1-1; CDR3aa: CAGSQDSRGLNTEAFF; CDR3nt: TGCGCCGGCAGCCAAGATTCGAGGGGGTTGAACACTGAAGCTTTCTTT
v_gene: TRBV7-9; d_gene: -; abundance: -; j_gene: TRBJ1-2; CDR3aa: CASSQRAFYGYTF; CDR3nt: TGTGCCAGCAGCCAGAGGGCTTTCTATGGCTACACCTTC
v_gene: TRBV19; d_gene: -; abundance: -; j_gene: TRBJ1-2; CDR3aa: CASRLTHEGYGYTF; CDR3nt: TGTGCCAGTAGGCTGACCCACGAGGGCTATGGCTACACCTTC
v_gene: TRBV5-4; d_gene: -; abundance: -; j_gene: TRBJ2-1; CDR3aa: CASSLEARSINEQFF; CDR3nt: TGTGCCAGCAGCTTGGAGGCTAGGAGCATCAATGAGCAGTTCTTC
v_gene: TRBV30; d_gene: -; abundance: -; j_gene: TRBJ2-5; CDR3aa: CAWSLIGETQYF; CDR3nt: TGTGCCTGGAGCTTGATAGGGGAGACCCAGTACTTC
v_gene: TRBV30; d_gene: -; abundance: -; j_gene: TRBJ2-5; CDR3aa: CAWSKPGQETQYF; CDR3nt: TGTGCCTGGAGTAAGCCCGGCCAAGAGACCCAGTACTTC
v_gene: TRBV7-2; d_gene: -; abundance: -; j_gene: TRBJ1-5; CDR3aa: CASSPAGLSNQPQHF; CDR3nt: TGTGCCAGCAGCCCCGCAGGGTTGAGCAATCAGCCCCAGCATTTT
v_gene: TRBV30; d_gene: TRBD1; abundance: -; j_gene: TRBJ1-5; CDR3aa: CAWSTTGGNQPQHF; CDR3nt: TGTGCCTGGAGTACGACAGGGGGCAATCAGCCCCAGCATTTT
v_gene: TRBV9; d_gene: -; abundance: once; j_gene: TRBJ1-1; CDR3aa: CASSVLRGGPEAFF; CDR3nt: TGTGCCAGCAGCGTCCTACGCGGGGGGCCTGAAGCTTTCTTT
v_gene: TRBV19; d_gene: -; abundance: -; j_gene: TRBJ2-4; CDR3aa: CASKGEWGNIQYF; CDR3nt: TGTGCCAGTAAGGGGGAGTGGGGGAACATTCAGTACTTC
v_gene: TRBV5-1; d_gene: TRBD1; abundance: -; j_gene: TRBJ1-1; CDR3aa: CASSARQGVGNTEAFF; CDR3nt: TGCGCCAGCAGCGCCAGACAGGGGGTAGGGAACACTGAAGCTTTCTTT
v_gene: TRBV7-2; d_gene: -; abundance: few; j_gene: TRBJ1-1; CDR3aa: CASSLGATTEAFF; CDR3nt: TGTGCCAGCAGCTTAGGGGCGACTACTGAAGCTTTCTTT
v_gene: TRBV2; d_gene: TRBD2; abundance: once; j_gene: TRBJ2-5; CDR3aa: CARGTSGGGQETQYF; CDR3nt: TGTGCCAGAGGGACTAGCGGGGGGGGCCAAGAGACCCAGTACTTC
v_gene: TRBV28; d_gene: -; abundance: -; j_gene: TRBJ2-7; CDR3aa: CASFRQGGLGEQYF; CDR3nt: TGTGCCAGCTTCCGCCAGGGGGGGCTAGGGGAGCAGTACTTC
v_gene: TRBV11-3; d_gene: TRBD2; abundance: -; j_gene: TRBJ2-3; CDR3aa: CASSRGGHSTDTQYF; CDR3nt: TGTGCCAGCAGCCGGGGGGGGCACAGCACAGATACGCAGTATTTT
v_gene: TRBV5-5; d_gene: -; abundance: few; j_gene: TRBJ1-4; CDR3aa: CASSYRGGSRIEEKLFF; CDR3nt: TGTGCCAGCAGCTATCGGGGGGGGTCGAGGATTGAGGAAAAACTGTTTTTT
v_gene: TRBV4-3; d_gene: -; abundance: -; j_gene: TRBJ1-1; CDR3aa: CASSQDTGKTEAFF; CDR3nt: TGCGCCAGCAGCCAAGATACAGGCAAAACTGAAGCTTTCTTT
v_gene: TRBV10-3; d_gene: -; abundance: -; j_gene: TRBJ2-7; CDR3aa: CAISESRGGYEQYF; CDR3nt: TGTGCCATCAGTGAGTCGAGGGGGGGCTACGAGCAGTACTTC
v_gene: TRBV9; d_gene: TRBD1; abundance: -; j_gene: TRBJ2-6; CDR3aa: CASSVGGGLLSGANVLTF; CDR3nt: TGTGCCAGCAGCGTAGGAGGGGGCCTACTGTCTGGGGCCAACGTCCTGACTTTC
v_gene: TRBV29-1; d_gene: -; abundance: -; j_gene: TRBJ1-1; CDR3aa: CSVEAGGNTEAFF; CDR3nt: TGCAGCGTTGAAGCGGGGGGTAACACTGAAGCTTTCTTT